What follows is one T cell receptor beta chain and its context. The junction shows a germline mismatch at one end, possibly a read error. In Seattle, patients joined the study during active infection and were tracked longitudinally. As handled by the study authors: Amplification of reference gene primers was used by the study to estimate nucleated cell counts. Repertoires were generated with immunoSEQ multiplex PCR, while TCRdb's copy carries only in-frame clones and drops some. The V and J calls and clone size were taken over from that table, and D and trimming were inferred from the DNA. This table has more than 85,000 clones, approximately 92% appearing once. This sample stems from a study of blood T cell repertoires in COVID-19. Study at large: Italy, Spain and the United States were the sources of the convalescent and acute COVID-19 samples.

The CDR3 extends over 13 amino acids. CDR1 is SGHDT, CDR2 YYEEEE, per germline. This receptor was identified in a woman aged 50 to 60 with COVID-19, enrolled during active disease. Specimen: peripheral blood. The chain employs TRBV5-6 and TRBJ1-2, with D perhaps TRBD1 (5 bases). CDR3 DNA: TGTGCCAGCAGTTTGGGGGGAGGGTCAGTCTACACCTTC. Translated: CASSLGGGSVYTF.